This T cell receptor (beta chain) was recovered during a study of shared clonotypes between healthy human individuals. Profiling relied on immunoSEQ multiplex PCR, and the TCRdb table lists in-frame clones only, not all of them. The top ten clones hold around 0.47% of a sample with some 1.5 million clones, 98% of them seen once. The CDR3 spans 13 residues. V lost 5 bases and J 6 bases, leaving 14 bases between the germline ends. Per germline, CDR1 SGHRS and CDR2 YFSETQ. Only Caucasian adults living in Nashville, Tennessee made up the donor group. The investigators split CD4+ cells into a CD45RA+ naive subset and a CD45RA-negative memory subset.

This TCR was sampled from a man aged 30 to 45 in good health. The chain links TRBV5-1 to TRBJ1-1, with no clear D. Sequencing was carried out using naive CD4+ T cells sorted from blood. Subset described: CD45RA+ positively selected. The CDR3 sequence: CASSREPSAEAFF. The CDR3 nucleotides are TGCGCCAGCAGTAGGGAGCCGAGCGCTGAAGCTTTCTTT.